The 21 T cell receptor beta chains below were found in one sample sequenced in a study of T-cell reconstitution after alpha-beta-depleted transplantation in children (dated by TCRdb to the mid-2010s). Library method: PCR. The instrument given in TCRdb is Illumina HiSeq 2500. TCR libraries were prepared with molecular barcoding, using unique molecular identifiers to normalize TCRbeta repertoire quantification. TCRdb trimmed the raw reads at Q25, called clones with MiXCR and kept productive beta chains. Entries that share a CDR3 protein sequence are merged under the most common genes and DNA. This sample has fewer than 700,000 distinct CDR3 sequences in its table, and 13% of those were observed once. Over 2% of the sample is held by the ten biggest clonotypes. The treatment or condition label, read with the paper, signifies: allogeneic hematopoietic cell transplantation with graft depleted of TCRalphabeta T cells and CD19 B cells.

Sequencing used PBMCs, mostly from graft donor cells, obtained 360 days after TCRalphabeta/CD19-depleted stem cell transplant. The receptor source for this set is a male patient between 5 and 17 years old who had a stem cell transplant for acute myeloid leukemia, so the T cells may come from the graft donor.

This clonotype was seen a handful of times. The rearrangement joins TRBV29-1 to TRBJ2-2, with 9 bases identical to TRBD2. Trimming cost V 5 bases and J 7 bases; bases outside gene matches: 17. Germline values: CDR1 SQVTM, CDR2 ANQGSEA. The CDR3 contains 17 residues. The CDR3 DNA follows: TGCAGCGTTCGCCTAGTGGCTAGCGGGACGATGCACGGGGAGCTGTTTTTT. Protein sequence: CSVRLVASGTMHGELFF.

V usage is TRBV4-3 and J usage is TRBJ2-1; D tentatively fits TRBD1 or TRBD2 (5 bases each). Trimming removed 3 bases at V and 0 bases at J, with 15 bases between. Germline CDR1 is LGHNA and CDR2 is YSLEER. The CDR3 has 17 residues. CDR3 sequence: CASSQSPLGTSYNEQFF. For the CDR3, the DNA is TGCGCCAGCAGCCAGAGCCCTCTAGGGACCTCCTACAATGAGCAGTTCTTC.

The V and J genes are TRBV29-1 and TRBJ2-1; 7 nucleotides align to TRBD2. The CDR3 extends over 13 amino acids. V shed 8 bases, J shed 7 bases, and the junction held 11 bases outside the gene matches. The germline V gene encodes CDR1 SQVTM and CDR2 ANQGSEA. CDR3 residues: CSSDGRERNEQFF. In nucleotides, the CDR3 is TGCAGCTCCGACGGGCGGGAGAGGAATGAGCAGTTCTTC.

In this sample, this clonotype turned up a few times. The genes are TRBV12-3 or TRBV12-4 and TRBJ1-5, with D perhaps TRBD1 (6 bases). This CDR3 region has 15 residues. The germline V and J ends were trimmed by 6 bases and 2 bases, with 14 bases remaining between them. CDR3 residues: CASSSDRSGNQPQHF. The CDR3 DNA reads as TGTGCCAGCAGCTCTGACAGGTCGGGCAATCAGCCCCAGCATTTT.

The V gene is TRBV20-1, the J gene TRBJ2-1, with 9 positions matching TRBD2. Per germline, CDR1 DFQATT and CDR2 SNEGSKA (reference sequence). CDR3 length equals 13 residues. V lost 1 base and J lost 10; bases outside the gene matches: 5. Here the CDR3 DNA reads TGCAGTGCTAGAGTAGCGGGGGAGGGGGAGCAGTTCTTC. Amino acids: CSARVAGEGEQFF.

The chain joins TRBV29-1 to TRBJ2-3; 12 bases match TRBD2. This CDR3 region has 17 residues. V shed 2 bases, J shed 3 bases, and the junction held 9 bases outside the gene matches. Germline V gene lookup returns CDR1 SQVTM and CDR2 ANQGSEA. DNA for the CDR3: TGCAGCGTTGAATCCCCCCAGACTAGCGGGAGTACAGATACGCAGTATTTT. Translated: CSVESPQTSGSTDTQYF.

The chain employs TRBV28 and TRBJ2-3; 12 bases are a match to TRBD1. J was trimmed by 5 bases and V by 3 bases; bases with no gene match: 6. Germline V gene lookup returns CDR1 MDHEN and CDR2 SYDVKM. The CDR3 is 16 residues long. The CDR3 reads CASSFPGQGAEDTQYF. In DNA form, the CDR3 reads TGTGCCAGCAGTTTCCCGGGACAGGGGGCGGAAGATACGCAGTATTTT. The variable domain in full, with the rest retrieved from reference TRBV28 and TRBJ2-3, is DVKVTQSSRYLVKRTGEKVFLECVQDMDHENMFWYRQDPGLGLRLIYFSYDVKMKEKGDIPEGYSVSREKKERFSLILESASTNQTSMYLCASSFPGQGAEDTQYFGPGTRLTVL.

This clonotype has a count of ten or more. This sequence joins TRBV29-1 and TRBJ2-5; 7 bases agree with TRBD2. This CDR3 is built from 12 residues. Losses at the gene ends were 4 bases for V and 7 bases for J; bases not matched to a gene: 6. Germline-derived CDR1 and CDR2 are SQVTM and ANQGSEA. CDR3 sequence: CSVGEGRGTQYF. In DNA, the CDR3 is TGCAGCGTTGGGGAGGGCCGAGGGACCCAGTACTTC.

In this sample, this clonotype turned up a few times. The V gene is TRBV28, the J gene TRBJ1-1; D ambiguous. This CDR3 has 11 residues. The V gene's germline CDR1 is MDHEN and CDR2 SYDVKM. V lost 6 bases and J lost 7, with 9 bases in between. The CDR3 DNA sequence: TGTGCCAGCAGGAGGAAGGGTGAAGCTTTCTTT. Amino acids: CASRRKGEAFF.

CDR3 loop: CASSLGPRQYQETQYF. CDR3 DNA: TGTGCCAGCAGTTTAGGACCCAGACAGTACCAAGAGACCCAGTACTTC. V is TRBV12-3 or TRBV12-4 and J is TRBJ2-5, with D tentatively TRBD1 (5 bases). The length of the CDR3 is 16 residues. Trimming shortened V by 1 base and J by 0 bases, and 12 bases separated the two germline ends.

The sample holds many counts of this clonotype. CDR3 nucleotides: TGCGCCAGCAGCCAAGGCCCTTTGGAGACCCAGTACTTC. Its protein product is CASSQGPLETQYF. V is TRBV4-1 and J is TRBJ2-5; no clear D gene. Germline loops: CDR1 MGHRA, CDR2 YSYEKL. The CDR3 has 13 amino acids. Trimming pared 1 base from V and 5 bases from J, leaving 8 bases between.

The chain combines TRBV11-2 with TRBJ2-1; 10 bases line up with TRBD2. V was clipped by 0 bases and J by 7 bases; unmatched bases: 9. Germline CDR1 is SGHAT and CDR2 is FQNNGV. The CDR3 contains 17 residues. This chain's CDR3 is CASSLDGVAGGWNEQFF. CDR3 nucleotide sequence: TGTGCCAGCAGCTTAGACGGCGTAGCGGGAGGTTGGAATGAGCAGTTCTTC. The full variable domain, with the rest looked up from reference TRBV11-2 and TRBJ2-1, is EAGVAQSPRYKIIEKRQSVAFWCNPISGHATLYWYQQILGQGPKLLIQFQNNGVVDDSQLPKDRFSAERLKGVDSTLKIQPAKLEDSAVYLCASSLDGVAGGWNEQFFGPGTRLTVL.

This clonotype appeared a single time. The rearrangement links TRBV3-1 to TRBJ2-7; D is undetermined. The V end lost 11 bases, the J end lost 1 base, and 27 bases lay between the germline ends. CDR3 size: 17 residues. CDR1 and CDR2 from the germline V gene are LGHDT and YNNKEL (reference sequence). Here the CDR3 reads CASSQESRAPRSYEQYF. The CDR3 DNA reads TGTGCCTCCAGCCAAGAGTCCCGGGCCCCAAGGTCCTACGAGCAGTACTTC.

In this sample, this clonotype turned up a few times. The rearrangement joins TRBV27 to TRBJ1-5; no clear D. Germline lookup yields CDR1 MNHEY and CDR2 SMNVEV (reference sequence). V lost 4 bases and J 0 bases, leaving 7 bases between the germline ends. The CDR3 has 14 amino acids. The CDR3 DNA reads TGTGCCAGCAGTTCCGCTTATAGCAATCAGCCCCAGCATTTT. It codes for CASSSAYSNQPQHF.

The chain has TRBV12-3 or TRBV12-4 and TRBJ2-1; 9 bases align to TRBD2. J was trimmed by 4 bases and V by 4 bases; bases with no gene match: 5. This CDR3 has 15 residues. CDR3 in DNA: TGTGCCAGCAGTTGGGGGACTAGCAGATACAATGAGCAGTTCTTC. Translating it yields CASSWGTSRYNEQFF.

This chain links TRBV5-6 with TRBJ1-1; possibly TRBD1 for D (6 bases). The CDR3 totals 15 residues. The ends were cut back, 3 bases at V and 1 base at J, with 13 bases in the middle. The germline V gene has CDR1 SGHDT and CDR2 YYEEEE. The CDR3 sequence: CASSSPNRANTEAFF. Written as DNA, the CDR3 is TGTGCCAGCAGCTCCCCGAACAGGGCGAACACTGAAGCTTTCTTT. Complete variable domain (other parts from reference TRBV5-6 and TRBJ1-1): DAGVTQSPTHLIKTRGQQVTLRCSPKSGHDTVSWYQQALGQGPQFIFQYYEEEERQRGNFPDRFSGHQFPNYSSELNVNALLLGDSALYLCASSSPNRANTEAFFGQGTRLTVV.

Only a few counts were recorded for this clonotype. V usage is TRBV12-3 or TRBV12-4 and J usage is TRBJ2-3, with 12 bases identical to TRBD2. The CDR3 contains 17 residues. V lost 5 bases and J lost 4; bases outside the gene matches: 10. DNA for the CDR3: TGTGCCAGCAGTCCGCACCCACTAGCGGGAGGATCAGATACGCAGTATTTT. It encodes CASSPHPLAGGSDTQYF.

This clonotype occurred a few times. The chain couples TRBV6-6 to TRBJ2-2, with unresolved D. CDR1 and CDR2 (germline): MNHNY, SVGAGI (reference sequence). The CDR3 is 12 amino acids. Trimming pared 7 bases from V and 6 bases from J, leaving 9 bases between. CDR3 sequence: CASTLRPGELFF. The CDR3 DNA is TGTGCCAGCACCCTACGGCCCGGGGAGCTGTTTTTT.

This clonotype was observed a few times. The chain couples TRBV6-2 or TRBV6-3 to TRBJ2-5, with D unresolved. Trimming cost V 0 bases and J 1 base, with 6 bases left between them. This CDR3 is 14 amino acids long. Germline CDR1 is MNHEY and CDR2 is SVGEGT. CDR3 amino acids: CASSYSHIQETQYF. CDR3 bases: TGTGCCAGCAGTTACTCACATATCCAAGAGACCCAGTACTTC.

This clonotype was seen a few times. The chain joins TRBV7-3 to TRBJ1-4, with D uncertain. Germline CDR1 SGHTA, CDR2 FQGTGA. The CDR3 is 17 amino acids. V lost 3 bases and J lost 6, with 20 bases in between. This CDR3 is CASSLELIGVPDEKLFF. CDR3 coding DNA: TGTGCCAGCAGCTTGGAACTTATTGGGGTACCGGATGAAAAACTGTTTTTT.

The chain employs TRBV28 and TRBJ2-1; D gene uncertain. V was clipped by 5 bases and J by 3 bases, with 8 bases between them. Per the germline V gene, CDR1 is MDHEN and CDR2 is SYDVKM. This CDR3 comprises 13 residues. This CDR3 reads CASSRSHYNEQFF. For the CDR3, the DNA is TGTGCCAGCAGTCGAAGTCACTACAATGAGCAGTTCTTC.